Listed here is a single T cell receptor (beta chain). The sample has other DNA sequences that encode this CDR3 too. As originally analysed: Amplification with reference gene primers provided the estimates of nucleated cell counts. Using immunoSEQ multiplex PCR, the repertoire was profiled, and TCRdb retains in-frame clones only, with some absent. Clone size and V and J calls were adopted from that table, with D and trimming inferred from the DNA. Here the sample spans over 600,000 clones, over 80% being singletons. The sample belongs to a study of blood T cell repertoires in COVID-19. Looking at the study overall: The United States, Italy and Spain were the sources of the acute and convalescent COVID-19 samples. T cells, B-cell-depleted T cells, or PBMCs supplied cDNA or gDNA.

CDR3 length: 13 amino acids. Deletions cut 6 bases from V and 3 bases from J, with 6 bases between. The V call is TRBV12-3 or TRBV12-4, the J call TRBJ2-6; D not certain. The receptor comes from a woman aged 18-29 years with acute or convalescent COVID-19. The sequenced sample consisted of peripheral blood. CDR3 in DNA: TGTGCCAGCAGCCTCAGTGGGGCCAACGTCCTGACTTTC. Translated, it gives CASSLSGANVLTF.